One and the same sample provided the 21 T cell receptor beta chains below, sequenced in a study of blood T cell repertoires in COVID-19. Produced via immunoSEQ multiplex PCR; TCRdb's table is partial and in-frame only. The sample yields fewer than 300,000 clones, 80% to 95% seen once. Sequencing was performed on peripheral blood. These TCRs come from a person under 35 with COVID-19, enrolled during active disease.

The V call is TRBV7-6, the J call TRBJ2-1; TRBD2 agrees at 12 bases. In germline, CDR1 is SGHVS, CDR2 FNYEAQ. The CDR3 covers 16 residues. J gave up 6 bases and V 5 bases, and 8 bases lay outside the gene matches. The CDR3 nucleotides read TGTGCCAGCAGCCGGACTAGCGGGACCACCACCAATGAGCAGTTCTTC. Its protein is CASSRTSGTTTNEQFF. Full variable domain (missing parts from reference TRBV7-6 and TRBJ2-1): GAGVSQSPRYKVTKRGQDVALRCDPISGHVSLYWYRQALGQGPEFLTYFNYEAQQDKSGLPNDRFSAERPEGSISTLTIQRTEQRDSAMYRCASSRTSGTTTNEQFFGPGTRLTVL.

J is TRBJ2-6 and V is TRBV5-1, with TRBD2 as a possible D gene (5 bases). There are 16 residues in the CDR3. V was trimmed by 0 bases and J by 0 bases, leaving 7 bases between them. CDR1 and CDR2 (germline): SGHRS, YFSETQ. CDR3: CASSLGGSSGANVLTF. Written as DNA, the CDR3 is TGCGCCAGCAGCTTGGGAGGGAGCTCTGGGGCCAACGTCCTGACTTTC.

The chain combines TRBV15 with TRBJ1-3; tentative D call: TRBD1 (5 bases). The germline V gene has CDR1 LNHNV and CDR2 YYDKDF (reference sequence). The CDR3 loop spans 15 amino acids. V was clipped by 0 bases and J by 4 bases, with 10 bases between them. The CDR3 nucleotides read TGTGCCACCAGCAGAGAAACGACAGTCGGAAACACCATATATTTT. It specifies CATSRETTVGNTIYF.

The chain has TRBV5-1 and TRBJ1-2; 9 nucleotides agree with TRBD1. Looked up from germline, CDR1 is SGHRS and CDR2 is YFSETQ. CDR3 size: 15 residues. The V gene end was trimmed by 5 bases and the J gene end by 0 bases; junction bases not matched to a gene: 5. CDR3 in DNA: TGCGCCAGCAGAATCGGGACAGGGCCTAACTATGGCTACACCTTC. Translated, it gives CASRIGTGPNYGYTF.

The chain uses TRBV5-1 and TRBJ2-1, with 14 positions matching TRBD2. The CDR3 covers 15 residues. In germline, CDR1 is SGHRS, CDR2 YFSETQ. Unmatched junction bases numbered 5, after V lost 4 bases and J lost 8 bases. The CDR3 loop reads CASSGTSGSVYEQFF. CDR3 nucleotides: TGCGCCAGCAGCGGGACTAGCGGGAGTGTGTATGAGCAGTTCTTC.

The CDR3 loop is CASSPLGERSIYF. CDR3 nucleotides: TGTGCCAGCAGCCCCTTGGGAGAACGCTCCATATATTTT. The genes are TRBV14 and TRBJ1-3; D is undetermined. The ends were cut back, 4 bases at V and 11 bases at J, with 15 bases in the middle. Germline V gives CDR1 SGHDN, CDR2 FVKESK. CDR3 length: 13 residues.

This clone was observed a handful of times. The genes are TRBV29-1 and TRBJ1-4; D gene uncertain. CDR1 is SQVTM and CDR2 is ANQGSEA in the germline V gene. This CDR3 spans 13 amino acids. Between the trimmed V and J ends, which lost 2 bases and 7 bases, there was a span of 11 bases. The CDR3 region is CSVELGRGEKLFF. CDR3 nucleotide sequence: TGCAGCGTTGAACTGGGGAGAGGTGAAAAACTGTTTTTT.

The chain recombines TRBV2 with TRBJ2-3; D unclear. Germline CDR1 is SNHLY and CDR2 is FYNNEI. V was shortened by 5 bases and J by 3 bases, with 15 bases between the two germline ends. The CDR3 runs to 15 residues. The CDR3 here is CASSQLNPSTDTQYF. CDR3 nucleotides: TGTGCCAGCAGTCAACTAAACCCATCAACAGATACGCAGTATTTT.

The chain uses TRBV9 and TRBJ2-1; D is possibly TRBD2 (5 bases). This CDR3 spans 15 amino acids. Germline V CDR1 and CDR2: SGDLS, YYNGEE. Trimming removed 0 bases from V and 7 bases from J, with 14 bases in between. CDR3 sequence reads: CASSVGVGVGNEQFF. The CDR3 DNA sequence: TGTGCCAGCAGCGTAGGGGTGGGAGTGGGGAATGAGCAGTTCTTC. Full variable domain (outside the CDR3, taken from reference TRBV9 and TRBJ2-1): DSGVTQTPKHLITATGQRVTLRCSPRSGDLSVYWYQQSLDQGLQFLIQYYNGEERAKGNILERFSAQQFPDLHSELNLSSLELGDSALYFCASSVGVGVGNEQFFGPGTRLTVL.

This chain connects TRBV27 to TRBJ1-5, with D perhaps matching TRBD1 (5 bases). Trimming removed 1 base at V and 2 bases at J, with 15 bases between. The CDR3 covers 17 residues. Per the germline V gene, CDR1 is MNHEY and CDR2 is SMNVEV (reference sequence). CDR3 in amino acids: CASSLFAGYMGNQPQHF. In nucleotides, the CDR3 is TGTGCCAGCAGTTTATTCGCAGGGTACATGGGCAATCAGCCCCAGCATTTT.

The rearrangement links TRBV28 to TRBJ1-1; a weak D match, TRBD1 (5 bases). Germline V gives CDR1 MDHEN, CDR2 SYDVKM. CDR3 length: 13 residues. The germline V and J ends were trimmed by 8 bases and 0 bases, with 10 bases remaining between them. The CDR3 coding sequence is TGTGCCAGCGAAGGGGCCATGAACACTGAAGCTTTCTTT. Its protein is CASEGAMNTEAFF.

J is TRBJ1-6 and V is TRBV27, with 9 bases aligning to TRBD1. The CDR3 has 18 residues. CDR1 is MNHEY and CDR2 is SMNVEV in the germline V gene (reference sequence). With V trimmed by 8 bases and J by 5 bases, 16 bases remained unmatched. CDR3 protein: CASRHMETGQGNNSPLHF. CDR3 bases: TGTGCCAGCCGCCATATGGAGACCGGACAGGGGAATAATTCACCCCTCCACTTT.

The V call is TRBV14, the J call TRBJ2-7; 9 bases map to TRBD1. Losses at the gene ends were 4 bases for V and 5 bases for J; bases not matched to a gene: 9. Per germline, CDR1 SGHDN and CDR2 FVKESK. The CDR3 loop spans 15 amino acids. CDR3 in amino acids: CASSRSGTGIHEQYF. In DNA form, the CDR3 reads TGTGCCAGCAGCCGATCCGGGACAGGGATCCACGAGCAGTACTTC.

The chain combines TRBV19 with TRBJ1-2, with TRBD1 as a possible D gene (5 bases). V was trimmed by 4 bases and J by 7 bases, leaving 10 bases between them. This CDR3 region has 12 residues. Germline CDR1 reads LNHDA; CDR2 reads SQIVND (reference sequence). In DNA form, the CDR3 reads TGTGCCAGTAGTACCCAGGGTTCTGGCTACACCTTC. Translating gives CASSTQGSGYTF.

The V call is TRBV29-1, the J call TRBJ1-1, with D possibly matching TRBD1 (5 bases). V lost 6 bases, J lost 1 base, and 15 bases lay in between. This CDR3 spans 14 amino acids. The germline CDR1 and CDR2 sequences are SQVTM and ANQGSEA. The DNA for the CDR3 is TGCAGCGTAGAAATCAACGGGGGGAACACTGAAGCTTTCTTT. Residues: CSVEINGGNTEAFF.

The chain joins TRBV25-1 to TRBJ2-7; D possibly corresponds to TRBD1 (6 bases). V lost 4 bases and J 2 bases, leaving 12 bases between the germline ends. The germline CDR1 and CDR2 sequences are MGHDK and SYGVNS. The CDR3 extends over 14 amino acids. Here the CDR3 reads CASSAGDKAYEQYF. CDR3 bases: TGTGCCAGCAGTGCTGGGGACAAAGCCTACGAGCAGTACTTC.

CDR3 bases: TGTGCCAGCAGCTTGGGAGCAGTCACAGGGCCCGTGGTTTACGAGCAGTACTTC. This translates into CASSLGAVTGPVVYEQYF. This rearrangement joins TRBV7-6 to TRBJ2-7; D may be TRBD1 (6 bases). Germline loops: CDR1 SGHVS, CDR2 FNYEAQ. CDR3 length: 18 residues. Trimming removed 3 bases at V and 4 bases at J, with 25 bases between.

The genes are TRBV6-5 and TRBJ2-7, with D perhaps TRBD2 (6 bases). The CDR3 consists of 15 residues. Trimming left V 3 bases short and J 4 bases short, with 16 bases between. Germline lookup yields CDR1 MNHEY and CDR2 SVGAGI. In DNA, the CDR3 is TGTGCCAGCAGTTATTTGTGGTCTAGCGCTTACGAGCAGTACTTC. Translated: CASSYLWSSAYEQYF.

The chain recombines TRBV6-1 with TRBJ2-4, with D possibly being TRBD2 (7 bases). V was cut by 1 base and J by 8 bases, with 21 bases left in between. The CDR3 sequence is 17 residues long. The germline V gene has CDR1 MNHNS and CDR2 SASEGT. Here the CDR3 reads CASSEDGLGGRKDIQYF. The CDR3 coding sequence is TGTGCCAGCAGTGAAGATGGACTAGGGGGGAGGAAGGACATTCAGTACTTC.

The chain joins TRBV28 to TRBJ1-4; D is perhaps TRBD1 (6 bases). Germline CDR1 MDHEN, CDR2 SYDVKM. There are 13 residues in the CDR3. Between the trimmed V and J ends, which lost 8 bases and 7 bases, there was a span of 14 bases. The CDR3 reads CASGGQWGEKLFF. For the CDR3, the DNA is TGTGCCAGCGGGGGCCAATGGGGTGAAAAACTGTTTTTT.

The CDR3 nucleotides read TGTGCCACCAGAGACAGATTTGAAGCTTTCTTT. As protein: CATRDRFEAFF. The chain recombines TRBV24-1 with TRBJ1-1, with TRBD1 as a possible D gene (5 bases). Germline CDR1 and CDR2: KGHDR and SFDVKD. V lost 7 bases and J 7 bases, leaving 9 bases between the germline ends. The CDR3 runs to 11 residues.